The clone carrying this T cell receptor (beta chain) was picked up many times. Antigen: not known. Full-length variable regions came from constant-region reverse primers plus semi-nested Nested Universal Primer A PCR. TCRdb reanalysed the 5' RACE reads using MiXCR and keeps one entry per CDR3 protein. Seen here are over 45,000 distinct CDR3 sequences, 26% observed once, and the top ten hold 2% to 2.5%. Treg sorting used a CD4+CD25+CD127-/low gate. Germline CDR1 MNHNS, CDR2 SASEGT. The CDR3 is 13 amino acids. Trimming took off 4 bases at V and 9 bases at J, with 13 bases between the two ends. The study's findings and limits: The TCR gene usage of tumor memory CD4+ T cells clustered together with blood and lymph node memory CD4+ cells and with lymph node naive CD4+ cells. Tumor Treg TCRs overlapped most with tumor naive CD4+ cells. The larger cohort examined one V-J beta rearrangement, not whole repertoires.

V and J are TRBV6-1 and TRBJ1-5, with TRBD1 as a possible D gene (6 bases). This sequence was found in a female donor with breast cancer. What was sequenced was tumor-infiltrating Tregs sorted from the breast tumor. CDR3 amino acids: CASSVETGRPQHF. The CDR3, as DNA: TGTGCCAGCAGTGTCGAGACAGGACGGCCCCAGCATTTT.